This T cell receptor (beta chain) derives from a study of T cells after posttransplantation cyclophosphamide listed by TCRdb under 2016. Looking at the study overall: The study tracked T cell repertoire reconstitution by TRB sequencing after myeloablative bone marrow transplantation using posttransplantation cyclophosphamide as GVHD prophylaxis. Samples from under 40 PTCy-treated patients, along with samples from roughly 15 of their related bone marrow donors, underwent antigen receptor sequencing. Blood from every one of the approximately 33 PTCy patients who had 1-year posttransplant specimens underwent TRB sequencing. In 3 patients, up to about 3 additional blood samples taken between 2 and 5.2 years after transplant also underwent TRB sequencing, as did pretransplant blood from 4 patients. Because TRA and TRB clonality were tightly correlated in 8 or 9 samples, subsequent TCR analyses were focused on TRB only. Public TRB sequences were searched against a database of over 3,600 sequences associated with responses to pathogens, tumor antigens, self-antigens and alloantigens. Study-level results and caveats: Donor-recipient similarity was low at 1-2 months but increased during the first year, and donor CD8+ memory clones often dominated later blood repertoires. Across the roughly 40 patients, TRB clonality was highly associated with recipient CMV seropositivity and CMV reactivation, and diversity with PTCy was similar to that in the CNI/methotrexate controls. The TRB repertoires of T cells infiltrating skin or the GI tract showed only limited overlap with the TRB repertoires found in blood.

Genomic DNA was the input for TRB sequencing, which was run either with the immunoSEQ assay at survey resolution or with the hsTCRB kit. For the original study's pipeline: Initial read processing used immunoSEQ software, and repertoire analyses used the LymphoSeq R package. For each TRB dataset, clonality was calculated as 1 minus normalized Shannon entropy, and the Gini coefficient was computed as well. To infer phenotypes in unsorted samples, TRB sequences from sorted subsets of the recipient or donor were mapped onto the unsorted samples of the same recipient. The clones in this table, taken by TCRdb from immuneACCESS, are in-frame only. Not every clone is retained; where verified, under half of the shortfall comes from an unresolved V gene, and the cause of the rest is unknown. From that table come the V and J calls and clone size; the DNA was used to work out D and trimming. The sample profile shows some 25,000 clones; roughly 88% of them were found once. Around 6.6% of the sample belongs to the ten largest clones.

Worth noting for this clone: Its binding antigen is unknown. Within one base of it there is no much larger clone, and no base qualities were kept.

Trimming accounts for 8 bases at V and 8 bases at J, while the number of junction bases matched to no gene is 11. The CDR3 contains 14 residues, cysteine and phenylalanine counted. Kept here is only the CDR3 DNA, which spans 42 bases and is read in frame from base 1. The CDR1 and CDR2 encoded by the germline V gene (reference sequence) are MNHEY and SMNVEV. PTCy-treated patients came from a prospective multi-institutional clinical trial. Peripheral blood and bone marrow mononuclear cells were isolated by Ficoll-Hypaque density centrifugation and were cryopreserved. The origin of this receptor is a woman aged 55-69 years with a blood cancer, CMV-positive, and with a related stem cell donor. The rearrangement joined TRBV27 to TRBJ2-2; 7 bases in the junction line up with TRBD1. Sequencing was done on a sample of PBMCs. The DNA sequence follows: TGTGCCAGCTCCCCGGGACAGACGGGAGGGGAGCTGTTTTTT. Its translation reads: CASSPGQTGGELFF.